This T cell receptor beta chain emerged from a study of post-analysis software for immune sequencing data. Germline V gene data show CDR1 as MGHDK and CDR2 as SYGVNS. The CDR3 is 13 amino acids. J lost 11 bases, V lost 6 bases, and 11 bases had no gene match. Built from TCR beta cDNA, the libraries had unique molecular identifiers in them. TCRdb reanalysed the PCR reads using MiXCR and keeps one entry per CDR3 protein. The sample contains roughly 670,000 distinct CDR3 sequences, about 60% of which appear only once. Note on this clonotype: Its antigen is currently unknown.

Overall study results and limits: Patients carried five TRBV segments more frequently than controls did, and TRBV5-6, TRBV5-1 and TRBV20-1 were among them.

The V gene is TRBV25-1, the J gene TRBJ2-5, with 8 nucleotides matching TRBD2. This TCR came from a girl aged 2-15 years with multiple sclerosis. Sequencing was carried out using blood. The CDR3, as DNA: TGTGCCAGCAGCAAAGCGGGAGTTGGGGAGCAGTACTTC. Protein product: CASSKAGVGEQYF.